The clone carrying this T cell receptor beta chain was seen many times. Its specificity is unknown. The CDR3 regions of TCR beta were amplified from RNA transcripts. First-round RT-PCR with HTBI primers amplified the TCR CDR3 region. MiXCR, applied by TCRdb to the multiplex PCR reads, yields one record per CDR3 protein. Counted here are almost 600,000 distinct CDR3 sequences, approximately 14% occurring once; the ten biggest clones make up 5.5% to 7.5%. These data belong to a study of T cells in Graves' hyperthyroidism and ophthalmopathy. Study-wide context: Before treatment of any kind, peripheral blood was taken at initial diagnosis. Whole-study findings and limits: Model predictions of ophthalmopathy came a median around 6.5 months before onset. In blood, most of the thyroid clonotypes expanded above 0.001 were also present.

Thyroid ultrasound and orbital computed tomography, with clinical symptoms and serum thyroxine and TRAb, informed diagnoses. CDR1 is SGHAT and CDR2 is FQNNGV in the germline V gene. There are 17 residues in the CDR3. J gave up 0 bases and V 4 bases, and 10 bases lay outside the gene matches. The chain uses TRBV11-2 and TRBJ2-7, with 9 bases that match TRBD2. The sequenced sample was blood. This sequence was found in a woman between 25 and 40 years old with Graves' hyperthyroidism that later progressed to Graves' ophthalmopathy. The CDR3 loop reads CASSSIAGARNSYEQYF. For the CDR3, the DNA is TGTGCCAGCAGCTCTATAGCGGGGGCAAGAAACTCCTACGAGCAGTACTTC.